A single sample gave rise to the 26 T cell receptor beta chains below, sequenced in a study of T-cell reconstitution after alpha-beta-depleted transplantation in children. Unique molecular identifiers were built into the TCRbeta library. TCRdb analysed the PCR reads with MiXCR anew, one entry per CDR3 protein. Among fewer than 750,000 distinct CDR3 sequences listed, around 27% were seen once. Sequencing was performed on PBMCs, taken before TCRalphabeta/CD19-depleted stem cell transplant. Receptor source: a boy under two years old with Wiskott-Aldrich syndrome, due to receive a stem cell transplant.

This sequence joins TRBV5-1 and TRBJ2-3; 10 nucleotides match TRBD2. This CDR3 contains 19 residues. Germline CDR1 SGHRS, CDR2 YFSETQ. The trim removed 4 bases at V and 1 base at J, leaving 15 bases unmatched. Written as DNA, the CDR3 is TGCGCCAGCAGCCACCAGCGGGAGGGCCGAACCGGGGGCACAGATACGCAGTATTTT. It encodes CASSHQREGRTGGTDTQYF.

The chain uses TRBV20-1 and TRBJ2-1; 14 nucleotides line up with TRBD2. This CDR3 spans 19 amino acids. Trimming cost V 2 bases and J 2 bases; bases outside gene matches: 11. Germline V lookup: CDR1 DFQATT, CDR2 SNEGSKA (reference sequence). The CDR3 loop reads CSARLLGLAGGWAYNEQFF. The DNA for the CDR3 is TGCAGTGCTAGACTGTTAGGACTAGCGGGAGGATGGGCCTACAATGAGCAGTTCTTC.

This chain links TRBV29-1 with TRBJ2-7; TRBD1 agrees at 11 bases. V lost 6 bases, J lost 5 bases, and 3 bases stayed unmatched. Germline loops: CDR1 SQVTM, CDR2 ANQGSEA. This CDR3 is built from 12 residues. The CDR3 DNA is TGCAGCGTAATGGGACAGGGGGACGAGCAGTACTTC. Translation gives CSVMGQGDEQYF.

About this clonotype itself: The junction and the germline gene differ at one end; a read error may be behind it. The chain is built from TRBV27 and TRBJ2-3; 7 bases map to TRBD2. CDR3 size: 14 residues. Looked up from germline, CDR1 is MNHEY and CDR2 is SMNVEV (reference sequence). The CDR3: CATSLRGWADTQYF. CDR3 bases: TGTGCCACCAGTTTGCGGGGGTGGGCAGATACGCAGTATTTT.

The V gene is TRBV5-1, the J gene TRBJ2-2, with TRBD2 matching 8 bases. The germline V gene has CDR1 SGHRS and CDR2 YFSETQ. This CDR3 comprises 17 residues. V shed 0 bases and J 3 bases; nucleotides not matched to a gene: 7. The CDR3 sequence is CASSLVSGGQHTGELFF. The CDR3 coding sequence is TGCGCCAGCAGCTTGGTATCGGGAGGGCAGCACACCGGGGAGCTGTTTTTT.

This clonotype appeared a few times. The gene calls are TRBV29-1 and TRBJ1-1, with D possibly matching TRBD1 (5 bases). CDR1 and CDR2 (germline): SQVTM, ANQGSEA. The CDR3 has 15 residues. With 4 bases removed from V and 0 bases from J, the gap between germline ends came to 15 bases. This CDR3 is CSVGQKSFLNTEAFF. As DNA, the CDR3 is TGCAGCGTTGGACAGAAGTCCTTCCTGAACACTGAAGCTTTCTTT.

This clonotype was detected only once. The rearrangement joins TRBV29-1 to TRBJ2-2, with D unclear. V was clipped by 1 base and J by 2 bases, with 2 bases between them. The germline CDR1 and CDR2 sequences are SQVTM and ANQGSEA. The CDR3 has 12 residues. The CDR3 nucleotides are TGCAGCGTTGAAGTAAACACCGGGGAGCTGTTTTTT. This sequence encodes CSVEVNTGELFF.

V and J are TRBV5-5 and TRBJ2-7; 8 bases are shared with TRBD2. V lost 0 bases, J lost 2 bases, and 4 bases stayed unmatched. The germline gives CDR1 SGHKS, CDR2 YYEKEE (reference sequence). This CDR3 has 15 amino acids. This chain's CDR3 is CASSLAPSGPYEQYF. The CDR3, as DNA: TGTGCCAGCAGCTTGGCGCCTAGCGGGCCCTACGAGCAGTACTTC.

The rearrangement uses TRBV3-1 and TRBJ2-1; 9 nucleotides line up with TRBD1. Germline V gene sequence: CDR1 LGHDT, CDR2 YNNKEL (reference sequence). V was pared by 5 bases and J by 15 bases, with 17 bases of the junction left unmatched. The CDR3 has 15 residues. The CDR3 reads CASSKGSLRQGDSFF. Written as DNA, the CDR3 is TGTGCCAGCAGCAAAGGGTCCCTGAGACAGGGGGATTCGTTCTTC.

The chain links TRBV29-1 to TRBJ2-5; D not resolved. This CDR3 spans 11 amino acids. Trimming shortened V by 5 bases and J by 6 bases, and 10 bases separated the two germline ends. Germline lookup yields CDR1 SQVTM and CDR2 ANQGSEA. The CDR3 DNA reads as TGCAGCGTTACATGGATAAAGACCCAGTACTTC. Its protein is CSVTWIKTQYF.

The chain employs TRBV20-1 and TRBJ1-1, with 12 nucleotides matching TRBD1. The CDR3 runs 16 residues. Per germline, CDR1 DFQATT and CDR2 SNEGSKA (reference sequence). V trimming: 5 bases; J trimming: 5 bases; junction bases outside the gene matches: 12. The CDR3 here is CSARRDRGRPVTEAFF. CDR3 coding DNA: TGCAGTGCTCGACGGGACAGGGGGCGGCCAGTAACTGAAGCTTTCTTT.

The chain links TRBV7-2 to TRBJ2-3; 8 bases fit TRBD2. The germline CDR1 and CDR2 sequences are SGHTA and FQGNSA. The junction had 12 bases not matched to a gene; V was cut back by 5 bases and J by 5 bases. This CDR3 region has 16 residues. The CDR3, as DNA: TGTGCCAGCAGCGACCTGATAGCGGGATGGATAGATACGCAGTATTTT. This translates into CASSDLIAGWIDTQYF.

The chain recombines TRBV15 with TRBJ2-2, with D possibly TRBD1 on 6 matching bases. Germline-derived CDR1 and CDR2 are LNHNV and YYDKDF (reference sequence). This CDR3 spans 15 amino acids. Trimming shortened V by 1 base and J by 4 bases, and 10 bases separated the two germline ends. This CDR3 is CATSRVGARTGELFF. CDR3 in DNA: TGTGCCACCAGCAGAGTGGGGGCGCGCACCGGGGAGCTGTTTTTT.

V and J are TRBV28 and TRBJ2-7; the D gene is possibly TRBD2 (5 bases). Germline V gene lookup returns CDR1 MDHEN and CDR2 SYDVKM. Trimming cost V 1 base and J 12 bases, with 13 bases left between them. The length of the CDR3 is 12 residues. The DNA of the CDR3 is TGTGCCAGCAGTTTATTGTCCGGCGAGGGGTACTTC. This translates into CASSLLSGEGYF.

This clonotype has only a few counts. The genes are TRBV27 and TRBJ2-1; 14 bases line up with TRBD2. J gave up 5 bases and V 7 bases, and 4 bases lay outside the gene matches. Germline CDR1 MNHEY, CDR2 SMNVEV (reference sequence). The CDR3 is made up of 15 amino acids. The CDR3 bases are TGTGCCAGCAACAGACTAGCGGGAGGGAACAATGAGCAGTTCTTC. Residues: CASNRLAGGNNEQFF.

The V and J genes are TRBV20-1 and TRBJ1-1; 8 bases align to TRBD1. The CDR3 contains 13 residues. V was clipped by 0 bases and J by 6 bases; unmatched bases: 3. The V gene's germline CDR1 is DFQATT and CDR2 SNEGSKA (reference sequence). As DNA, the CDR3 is TGCAGTGCTAGAGAGTCACAGGGGGCTGAAGCTTTCTTT. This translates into CSARESQGAEAFF.

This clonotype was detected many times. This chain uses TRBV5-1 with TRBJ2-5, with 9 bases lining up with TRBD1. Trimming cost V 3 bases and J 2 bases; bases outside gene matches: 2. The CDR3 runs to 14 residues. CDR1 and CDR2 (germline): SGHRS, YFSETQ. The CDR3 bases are TGCGCCAGCAGCTCGGGACAGGGTCAAGAGACCCAGTACTTC. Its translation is CASSSGQGQETQYF.

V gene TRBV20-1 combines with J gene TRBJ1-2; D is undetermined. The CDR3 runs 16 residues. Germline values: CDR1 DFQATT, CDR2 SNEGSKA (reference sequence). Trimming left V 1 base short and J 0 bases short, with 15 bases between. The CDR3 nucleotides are TGCAGTGCTAGAGCTCCGTGGGTCCTAGCTAACTATGGCTACACCTTC. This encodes CSARAPWVLANYGYTF.

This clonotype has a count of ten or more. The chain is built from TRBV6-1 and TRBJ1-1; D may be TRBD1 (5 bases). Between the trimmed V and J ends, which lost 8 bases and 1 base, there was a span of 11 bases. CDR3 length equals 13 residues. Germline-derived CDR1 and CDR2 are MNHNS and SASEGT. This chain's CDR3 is CASGLRGNTEAFF. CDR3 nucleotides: TGTGCCAGCGGATTGAGGGGGAACACTGAAGCTTTCTTT.

The DNA of the CDR3 is TGTGCCAGCAGCCAAGATGTCAGACTGAGTGTGTACTTC. Translating gives CASSQDVRLSVYF. V and J are TRBV14 and TRBJ2-5; D gene unclear. Germline V lookup: CDR1 SGHDN, CDR2 FVKESK. V was shortened by 0 bases and J by 13 bases, with 15 bases between the two germline ends. The CDR3 is 13 amino acids.

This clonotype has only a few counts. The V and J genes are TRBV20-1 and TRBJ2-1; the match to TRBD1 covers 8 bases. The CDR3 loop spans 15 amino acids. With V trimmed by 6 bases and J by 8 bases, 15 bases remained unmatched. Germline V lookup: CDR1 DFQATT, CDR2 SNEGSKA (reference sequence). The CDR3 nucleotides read TGCAGTGCCTGGCTAGACAGGGGACGGGTCGATGAGCAGTTCTTC. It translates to CSAWLDRGRVDEQFF.

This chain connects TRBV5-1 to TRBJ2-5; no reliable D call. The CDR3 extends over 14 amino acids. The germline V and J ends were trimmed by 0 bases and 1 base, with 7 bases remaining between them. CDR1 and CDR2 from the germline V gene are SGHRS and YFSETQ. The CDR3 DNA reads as TGCGCCAGCAGCTTGGCTGACGGCCAAGAGACCCAGTACTTC. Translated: CASSLADGQETQYF. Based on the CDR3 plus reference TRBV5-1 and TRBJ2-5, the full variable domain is KAGVTQTPRYLIKTRGQQVTLSCSPISGHRSVSWYQQTPGQGLQFLFEYFSETQRNKGNFPGRFSGRQFSNSRSEMNVSTLELGDSALYLCASSLADGQETQYFGPGTRLLVL.

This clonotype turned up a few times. CDR3 protein: CASSSNLRAQYF. DNA for the CDR3: TGCGCCAGCAGCTCTAACCTACGGGCACAGTATTTT. The rearrangement links TRBV5-1 to TRBJ2-3; D is uncertain. CDR1 SGHRS and CDR2 YFSETQ come from the germline V gene. Deletions cut 3 bases from V and 12 bases from J, with 14 bases between. The CDR3 runs to 12 residues.

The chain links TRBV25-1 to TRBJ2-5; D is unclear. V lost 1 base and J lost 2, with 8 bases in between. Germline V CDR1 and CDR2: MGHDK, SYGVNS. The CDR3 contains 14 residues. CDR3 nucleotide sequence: TGTGCCAGCAGTGAATTCGGGTTACAAGAGACCCAGTACTTC. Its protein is CASSEFGLQETQYF.

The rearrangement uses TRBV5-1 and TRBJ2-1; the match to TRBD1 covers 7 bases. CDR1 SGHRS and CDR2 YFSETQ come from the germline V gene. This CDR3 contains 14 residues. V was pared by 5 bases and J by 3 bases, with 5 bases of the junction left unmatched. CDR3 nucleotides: TGCGCCAGCAGATTCAGGACAGGCTACAATGAGCAGTTCTTC. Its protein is CASRFRTGYNEQFF.

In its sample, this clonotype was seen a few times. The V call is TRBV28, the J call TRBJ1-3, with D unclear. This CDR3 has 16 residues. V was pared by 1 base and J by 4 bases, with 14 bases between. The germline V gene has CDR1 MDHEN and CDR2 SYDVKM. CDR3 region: CASSLSYQQAGNTIYF. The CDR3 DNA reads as TGTGCCAGCAGTTTATCATATCAGCAGGCAGGAAACACCATATATTTT. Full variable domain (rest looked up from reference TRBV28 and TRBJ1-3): DVKVTQSSRYLVKRTGEKVFLECVQDMDHENMFWYRQDPGLGLRLIYFSYDVKMKEKGDIPEGYSVSREKKERFSLILESASTNQTSMYLCASSLSYQQAGNTIYFGEGSWLTVV.